These T cell receptor beta chains were read from a single sample in a study of identical twins. TCRdb reprocessed the 5' RACE reads via MiXCR and lists one record per CDR3 protein. The repertoire consists of 470,000 or so distinct CDR3 sequences, with roughly a quarter occurring once and the leading ten covering 2.9%. The data were also submitted as part of a second study, on T cells expressing NK-cell markers.

Source material: CD4+ T cells sorted from blood. Receptor source: a woman under 30 in good health. Each CDR3 is given with its conserved first and last residue. The order of the fields is CDR3 DNA, CDR3 protein, clone size, D gene, V gene, J gene. D genes are given only for firm matches. Clone size, where shown, is once, few, many, or a class for clones that have expanded.

TGTGCCAGCAGTTTAAGGAAAAACATTCAGTACTTC	CASSLRKNIQYF	-	-	TRBV12-3/TRBV12-4	TRBJ2-4
TGTGCCACCAGCAGAGATCGGGGGACACAATTAGCCTACGAGCAGTACTTC	CATSRDRGTQLAYEQYF	-	-	TRBV15	TRBJ2-7
TGTGCCTGGGAGAGACAGGGTAAGAGGTTCTTC	CAWERQGKRFF	few	TRBD1	TRBV30	TRBJ2-1
TGCAGTGCTGGGGCGGGGGTGCGGTTCTTC	CSAGAGVRFF	few	TRBD2	TRBV20-1	TRBJ2-1
TGTGCCAGCAGTCTCGATGGATCCGGGAACCAGTACTTC	CASSLDGSGNQYF	few	-	TRBV6-2/TRBV6-3	TRBJ2-5
TGCGCCAGCAGCTCAGCCGGTGGGGGTAGGACTGAAGCTTTCTTT	CASSSAGGGRTEAFF	few	-	TRBV5-1	TRBJ1-1
TGTGCCAGCAGCCAAACCGGGACAGACGCCTACGAGCAGTACTTC	CASSQTGTDAYEQYF	-	TRBD1	TRBV14	TRBJ2-7
TGCGCCAGCAGCTTGGATACCTATGGCTACACCTTC	CASSLDTYGYTF	many	-	TRBV5-1	TRBJ1-2
TGTGCCAGCAGCAGGTTAGATACGCAGTATTTT	CASSRLDTQYF	many	-	TRBV12-3/TRBV12-4	TRBJ2-3
TGTGCCAGCAGTTACGGCCCGGAGAGGCGTCAGTTCTTC	CASSYGPERRQFF	few	-	TRBV6-5	TRBJ2-1
TGTGCCATCAGTGGGGGGGGTCTTTTCTACGAGCAGTACTTC	CAISGGGLFYEQYF	few	TRBD2	TRBV10-3	TRBJ2-7
TGCGCCAGCAGCCAAACAACAGGGTACGAGCAGTACTTC	CASSQTTGYEQYF	few	-	TRBV4-3	TRBJ2-7
TGTGCCAGCAGCCCGTCAGGGATTATCTACGAGCAGTACTTC	CASSPSGIIYEQYF	-	-	TRBV12-3/TRBV12-4	TRBJ2-7
TGCAGTGCCTCTGAGGCTGGCTACGAGCAGTACTTC	CSASEAGYEQYF	-	-	TRBV20-1	TRBJ2-7
TGTGCCAGCCACGTGGCGGGAGCGGGGAATGAGCAGTTCTTC	CASHVAGAGNEQFF	few	TRBD2	TRBV12-3/TRBV12-4	TRBJ2-1
TGCAGCGTCTCGGACAGGGGGGGGAATCAGCCCCAGCATTTT	CSVSDRGGNQPQHF	-	TRBD1	TRBV29-1	TRBJ1-5
TGTGCCATCAGTGCTACAGTGAGCTCCTACGAGCAGTACTTC	CAISATVSSYEQYF	-	-	TRBV10-3	TRBJ2-7
TGCAGCCTTACAGGGGGCACAGATACGCAGTATTTT	CSLTGGTDTQYF	many	TRBD1	TRBV29-1	TRBJ2-3
TGTGCCAGCAGCTTATTCCGAGGGTTCGGGGAGCTGTTTTTT	CASSLFRGFGELFF	few	-	TRBV7-2	TRBJ2-2
TGCGCCAGCAGCTTAGGCGCGGGGGACGAGCAGTACTTC	CASSLGAGDEQYF	few	TRBD2	TRBV5-1	TRBJ2-7
TGTGCCACCAGCAGAGATCACCCCTACGAGCAGTACTTC	CATSRDHPYEQYF	-	-	TRBV15	TRBJ2-7
TGTGCCAGCGGCCTCGTAACGGTTGGAGAGACCCAGTACTTC	CASGLVTVGETQYF	few	-	TRBV3-1	TRBJ2-5
TGTGCCAGCAGCTCGACAGAGTCTGGGGCCAACGTCCTGACTTTC	CASSSTESGANVLTF	few	-	TRBV7-8	TRBJ2-6
TGTGCCAGCAGCCTAGCTTTTAGCGGGAGTAGTGAGACCCAGTACTTC	CASSLAFSGSSETQYF	-	TRBD2	TRBV7-8	TRBJ2-5
TGTGCCATCACTCCGGAAACTAACTATGGCTACACCTTC	CAITPETNYGYTF	-	-	TRBV10-3	TRBJ1-2
TGTGCCAGCAGCCAGGGACTAAGCTCCTACGAGCAGTACTTC	CASSQGLSSYEQYF	-	TRBD2	TRBV7-6	TRBJ2-7
TGTGCCAGCAGTTACCACGGGGTCGTTGGCTACGAGCAGTACTTC	CASSYHGVVGYEQYF	-	-	TRBV6-2/TRBV6-3	TRBJ2-7
TGCGCCAGCAGCTTGGGCCCAGCGGGGGGAGAGACCCAGTACTTC	CASSLGPAGGETQYF	-	TRBD2	TRBV5-1	TRBJ2-5
TGTGCCAGCAGTCCCTACGTAGGGAATGCGCTGGCGACCCAGTACTTC	CASSPYVGNALATQYF	few	-	TRBV12-3/TRBV12-4	TRBJ2-5
TGTGCCAGCTCCCCCGGTTATCAGGGCACCGGGGAGCTGTTTTTT	CASSPGYQGTGELFF	-	-	TRBV18	TRBJ2-2
TGCAGTGCAAGCAGGGGTTACACACACAATGAGCAGTTCTTC	CSASRGYTHNEQFF	-	-	TRBV20-1	TRBJ2-1
TGCAGTGCTAGAGATTTGGGGGAAGCCTACAATGAGCAGTTCTTC	CSARDLGEAYNEQFF	few	-	TRBV20-1	TRBJ2-1
TGTGCCAGCGGCTACAAGGGGGAGACCCAGTACTTC	CASGYKGETQYF	-	-	TRBV12-3/TRBV12-4	TRBJ2-5
TGCGCCAGCAGCCCCGGAGACAGGGACTACAATGAGCAGTTCTTC	CASSPGDRDYNEQFF	-	TRBD1	TRBV5-1	TRBJ2-1
TGTGCCAGCAGTTTAAACTTAGGAGGGGGCGGAAAGAACACTGAAGCTTTCTTT	CASSLNLGGGGKNTEAFF	once	TRBD1	TRBV5-5	TRBJ1-1
TGTGCCAGCAGGCCGAGCTCTGGAAACACCATATATTTT	CASRPSSGNTIYF	-	-	TRBV12-3/TRBV12-4	TRBJ1-3
TGCGCCAGCAGCTTTTCCGGGGTCCAGGACACCGGGGAGCTGTTTTTT	CASSFSGVQDTGELFF	few	-	TRBV5-1	TRBJ2-2
TGCAGTGCTAGAGTGACGGGGGACAATGAGCAGTTCTTC	CSARVTGDNEQFF	-	-	TRBV20-1	TRBJ2-1
TGCAGCGTCCTCCGGAGGCACGATACGCAGTATTTT	CSVLRRHDTQYF	few	-	TRBV29-1	TRBJ2-3
TGTGCCAGCAGTGAAGAAAGTTCGCAGTACTTC	CASSEESSQYF	-	-	TRBV2	TRBJ2-7
TGCAGTGCAGCGAATCTGGGTGGGATAGAAGAGACCCAGTACTTC	CSAANLGGIEETQYF	few	-	TRBV20-1	TRBJ2-5
TGTGCCAGCGCCCACCAGGGTTCAGGTGAAGCTTTCTTT	CASAHQGSGEAFF	-	-	TRBV9	TRBJ1-1
TGTGCCATCAGTGATCCGGGTACGCAGTATTTT	CAISDPGTQYF	few	-	TRBV10-3	TRBJ2-3
TGCGCCAGCAGCATTATAGCGGAGCCGAATGAGCAGTTCTTC	CASSIIAEPNEQFF	few	-	TRBV5-1	TRBJ2-1
TGCAGTGGTACTAGCGCACAAGAGACCCAGTACTTC	CSGTSAQETQYF	-	TRBD2	TRBV20-1	TRBJ2-5
TGTGCCAGCAGCAAAGGGATCGGCGCGGGACGGAAAGAGACCCAGTACTTC	CASSKGIGAGRKETQYF	few	-	TRBV21-1	TRBJ2-5
TGCAGCGTTGGCCCGGGACAGGGGAATGAAAAACTGTTTTTT	CSVGPGQGNEKLFF	-	TRBD1	TRBV29-1	TRBJ1-4
TGTGCCAGCAGCGCCGTGGCTAGCGCGTCCTACAATGAGCAGTTCTTC	CASSAVASASYNEQFF	-	-	TRBV9	TRBJ2-1
TGCAGCGTTGGAAGTCCGGGGGCGGATGGCTACACCTTC	CSVGSPGADGYTF	-	-	TRBV29-1	TRBJ1-2
TGCAGTGGCTGGCCGCCCACTGAAGCTTTCTTT	CSGWPPTEAFF	-	-	TRBV20-1	TRBJ1-1
TGTGCCAGCTCACCTCAGACTAGCGTGACCGGGGAGCTGTTTTTT	CASSPQTSVTGELFF	few	TRBD2	TRBV18	TRBJ2-2
TGTGCCAGCGCCAACGGACTAGGTGGTGCCTACGAGCAGTACTTC	CASANGLGGAYEQYF	-	TRBD2	TRBV6-2/TRBV6-3	TRBJ2-7
TGTGCCAGCAGCCATCACCGGACAGGTCGTTCCTACGAGCAGTACTTC	CASSHHRTGRSYEQYF	few	TRBD1	TRBV4-2	TRBJ2-7
TGTGCCAGCAGTTTATCAACGGGAGCTGAGACCCAGTACTTC	CASSLSTGAETQYF	few	-	TRBV12-3/TRBV12-4	TRBJ2-5
TGCAGCGTTGATTCCGTTTCTAGCTCCTACAATGAGCAGTTCTTC	CSVDSVSSSYNEQFF	-	-	TRBV29-1	TRBJ2-1
TGTGCCAGCAGTGCCGACAGGTCCGCCTATGGCTACACCTTC	CASSADRSAYGYTF	-	-	TRBV6-1	TRBJ1-2
TGTGCCACCCGCGCAGGTGTAGAGACCCAGTACTTC	CATRAGVETQYF	-	-	TRBV10-3	TRBJ2-5
TGTGCCATCAGTGAACAGGGTGGAGGAAACTATGGCTACACCTTC	CAISEQGGGNYGYTF	-	-	TRBV10-3	TRBJ1-2
TGTGCCAGCAGCCGCGTAGGGGGCGATGAAAAACTGTTTTTT	CASSRVGGDEKLFF	few	TRBD1	TRBV3-1	TRBJ1-4